This T cell receptor (beta chain) is drawn from a study of cytomegalovirus exposure and HLA in healthy donors. Study-wide context: Among approximately 390 genotyped donors, about 80% fell in the Caucasian-associated ancestry cluster. Study-wide findings and caveats: Immune exposure data for these donors was limited to CMV serostatus.

The CDR3 consists of 15 residues. The V gene's germline CDR1 is MGHDK and CDR2 SYGVNS. The V and J ends lost 5 bases and 4 bases, in that order; junction bases with no gene match: 10. Primers for the PCR totalled 60 Vbeta and 13 Jbeta. The repertoire was sequenced with immunoSEQ multiplex PCR; TCRdb's copy has only in-frame clones and lacks some. This sample has 100,000 to 150,000 clones, with approximately 70% found just once. In regard to this clone: Antigen: not known.

The V call is TRBV25-1, the J call TRBJ2-7, with TRBD1 matching 8 bases. The sample comprised PBMCs. The TCR was taken from a man aged 18 to 30 in good health and CMV-seronegative. In DNA, the CDR3 is TGTGCCAGCAGTAATCAGGGGGCTGGAGATTACGAGCAGTACTTC. As protein: CASSNQGAGDYEQYF.